The next 26 T cell receptor beta chains were all read from a single sample in a study of a mutant IDH1 vaccine in newly diagnosed glioma. Data came from immunoSEQ multiplex PCR; TCRdb stores just in-frame clones and leaves some out. This sample has 60,000 or so clones, with 65% to 90% found just once. The antigens of these receptors remain unknown. The time point denotes: week 5, during vaccination. Vaccination used 300 ug of mutant IDH1 20-mer peptide per dose, with topical imiquimod. The sample consisted of PBMCs, taken from a glioma patient whose treatment included an IDH1 peptide vaccine. Receptors originate from a woman between 18 and 29 years old with glioma. Some clones in this sample may be carry-over from other donors' samples.

V is TRBV9 and J is TRBJ1-2, with unresolved D. The V gene lost 4 bases and the J gene lost 1 base, with 20 bases spanning the gap. The CDR3 consists of 17 residues. The germline V gene encodes CDR1 SGDLS and CDR2 YYNGEE. The CDR3 loop reads CASSSGLSGLDNYGYTF. CDR3 nucleotide sequence: TGTGCCAGCAGCTCTGGACTTTCCGGACTCGATAACTATGGCTACACCTTC.

The chain uses TRBV4-3 and TRBJ1-2, with 12 bases identical to TRBD1. The junction had 16 bases not matched to a gene; V was cut back by 4 bases and J by 7 bases. Germline V gives CDR1 LGHNA, CDR2 YSLEER. The CDR3 sequence is 18 residues long. This CDR3 is CASSPKPGQGAAAIGYTF. DNA for the CDR3: TGCGCCAGCAGCCCCAAACCGGGACAGGGGGCGGCCGCTATTGGCTACACCTTC.

This clone was recorded only once. The rearrangement uses TRBV7-9 and TRBJ2-5; 9 bases align to TRBD1. The V gene's germline CDR1 is SEHNR and CDR2 FQNEAQ (reference sequence). J lost 5 bases, V lost 5 bases, and 15 bases had no gene match. CDR3 length equals 17 residues. The CDR3 coding sequence is TGTGCCAGCAGCCTCAGAATACTGACAGGGGGTGAGGAGACCCAGTACTTC. Protein product: CASSLRILTGGEETQYF.

V usage is TRBV10-2 and J usage is TRBJ1-1; tentative D call: TRBD1 (6 bases). This CDR3 has 14 amino acids. Looked up from germline, CDR1 is WSHSY and CDR2 is SAAADI. V lost 6 bases and J 4 bases, leaving 15 bases between the germline ends. CDR3 in amino acids: CASSGGGPVTEAFF. CDR3 nucleotide sequence: TGCGCCAGCAGCGGGGGGGGGCCTGTCACTGAAGCTTTCTTT.

The CDR3 protein is CASSPETGLNTGELFF. CDR3 sequence (DNA): TGTGCCAGCTCACCCGAGACAGGGCTCAACACCGGGGAGCTGTTTTTT. The chain links TRBV18 to TRBJ2-2; 7 bases map to TRBD1. Germline V gene sequence: CDR1 KGHSH, CDR2 LQKENI. The ends lost 3 bases at V and 2 bases at J; junction bases unmatched: 6. This CDR3 is 16 amino acids long.

The chain combines TRBV4-2 with TRBJ2-5, with D maybe TRBD2 (6 bases). V lost 2 bases, J lost 5 bases, and 12 bases lay in between. Germline CDR1 is LGHNA and CDR2 is YNFKEQ. The CDR3 runs 14 residues. The CDR3 DNA is TGTGCCAGCAGCCAAAGGTCAGGAGGGGAGACCCAGTACTTC. It is translated as CASSQRSGGETQYF.

This sequence joins TRBV7-2 and TRBJ1-2; D not certain. V lost 1 base and J 8 bases, leaving 11 bases between the germline ends. There are 13 residues in the CDR3. Per the germline V gene, CDR1 is SGHTA and CDR2 is FQGNSA. This CDR3 is CASSLGTAGGYTF. The CDR3 nucleotides are TGTGCCAGCAGCTTAGGGACGGCGGGAGGCTACACCTTC.

This clone was detected only once. The genes are TRBV11-3 and TRBJ2-4, with TRBD1 matching 7 bases. This CDR3 contains 15 residues. Germline CDR1 SGHNT, CDR2 YENEEA. V trimming: 5 bases; J trimming: 0 bases; junction bases outside the gene matches: 4. The CDR3 DNA reads TGTGCCAGCAGCCGCCGGGACAGAGCCAAAAACATTCAGTACTTC. It is translated as CASSRRDRAKNIQYF.

The chain couples TRBV2 to TRBJ2-1; 12 bases fit TRBD1. Per germline, CDR1 SNHLY and CDR2 FYNNEI. J gave up 6 bases and V 6 bases, and 6 bases lay outside the gene matches. This CDR3 comprises 15 residues. The CDR3 sequence is CASSWDRGRVNEQFF. In DNA form, the CDR3 reads TGTGCCAGCAGCTGGGACAGGGGGCGGGTCAATGAGCAGTTCTTC.

Written as DNA, the CDR3 is TGCAGCTCTAGCGGGCTAAGCTCCTACAATGAGCAGTTCTTC. Protein sequence: CSSSGLSSYNEQFF. V gene TRBV29-1 combines with J gene TRBJ2-1, with 8 positions matching TRBD2. Germline V gene data show CDR1 as SQVTM and CDR2 as ANQGSEA. V was pared by 8 bases and J by 0 bases, with 6 bases of the junction left unmatched. The CDR3 has 14 amino acids.

This clone was seen a few times. The chain joins TRBV10-2 to TRBJ1-1; no clear D gene. Between the trimmed V and J ends, which lost 8 bases and 5 bases, there was a span of 15 bases. The length of the CDR3 is 13 residues. Germline V gives CDR1 WSHSY, CDR2 SAAADI. CDR3 nucleotide sequence: TGCGCCAGCCGCTTTAGGGCAGGTACTGAAGCTTTCTTT. It translates to CASRFRAGTEAFF.

In nucleotides, the CDR3 is TGTGCCAGCAGCATTGATGGACTAGCGGCGCGCCTGGAGTACTTC. It encodes CASSIDGLAARLEYF. J is TRBJ2-7 and V is TRBV7-9; 10 bases agree with TRBD2. V dropped 5 bases and J dropped 11; count of bases not matched to a gene: 15. Germline-derived CDR1 and CDR2 are SEHNR and FQNEAQ (reference sequence). The CDR3 contains 15 residues.

The chain has TRBV19 and TRBJ2-5; the match to TRBD2 covers 10 bases. Germline V lookup: CDR1 LNHDA, CDR2 SQIVND (reference sequence). The CDR3 runs to 17 residues. The trim removed 5 bases at V and 3 bases at J, leaving 12 bases unmatched. The CDR3 bases are TGTGCCAGTAGTTTCCGGTTTAGCGGGGGGATTGAAGAGACCCAGTACTTC. Amino acid sequence: CASSFRFSGGIEETQYF.

The chain uses TRBV7-2 and TRBJ2-7, with no clear D. Germline V gene data show CDR1 as SGHTA and CDR2 as FQGNSA. The V end lost 9 bases, the J end lost 2 bases, and 11 bases lay between the germline ends. CDR3 size: 12 residues. The CDR3 DNA reads as TGTGCCAGTGGCCCTCGTGCCTACGAGCAGTACTTC. It encodes CASGPRAYEQYF. Looking up the rest from reference TRBV7-2 and TRBJ2-7 gives the full variable domain: GAGVSQSPSNKVTEKGKDVELRCDPISGHTALYWYRQSLGQGLEFLIYFQGNSAPDKSGLPSDRFSAERTGGSVSTLTIQRTQQEDSAVYLCASGPRAYEQYFGPGTRLTVT.

This chain connects TRBV5-1 to TRBJ2-5, with a possible D match to TRBD2 (6 bases). CDR1 and CDR2 (germline): SGHRS, YFSETQ. This CDR3 has 16 residues. V was pared by 3 bases and J by 4 bases, with 19 bases between. The CDR3 DNA is TGCGCCAGCAGCTCGACCGGGGACTCTGTGGCAGAGACCCAGTACTTC. Its protein product is CASSSTGDSVAETQYF.

The rearrangement uses TRBV29-1 and TRBJ2-5; D is perhaps TRBD2 (5 bases). Trimming stripped 3 bases from V and 5 bases from J, with 13 bases between. Germline V gives CDR1 SQVTM, CDR2 ANQGSEA. CDR3 size: 13 residues. The chain's CDR3 is CSVEDGRVETQYF. CDR3 DNA sequence: TGCAGCGTTGAGGACGGGCGGGTCGAGACCCAGTACTTC.

V is TRBV9 and J is TRBJ2-1; 7 nucleotides line up with TRBD2. V shed 0 bases, J shed 6 bases, and the junction held 9 bases outside the gene matches. Germline V lookup: CDR1 SGDLS, CDR2 YYNGEE. The CDR3 has 16 residues. The CDR3 is CASSVATTLAGNEQFF. The CDR3 DNA follows: TGTGCCAGCAGCGTAGCTACCACGTTAGCGGGCAATGAGCAGTTCTTC.

The chain joins TRBV10-3 to TRBJ2-7, with D perhaps matching TRBD1 or TRBD2 (5 bases each). The CDR3 sequence is 15 residues long. V lost 4 bases and J lost 2, with 15 bases in between. Germline V gene lookup returns CDR1 ENHRY and CDR2 SYGVKD. Here the CDR3 DNA reads TGTGCCATCAGTGGGGTGGGGGACGGAACCTACGAGCAGTACTTC. It yields the protein CAISGVGDGTYEQYF.

The chain joins TRBV5-1 to TRBJ2-3; 9 nucleotides match TRBD2. CDR1 and CDR2 (germline): SGHRS, YFSETQ. V dropped 4 bases and J dropped 3; count of bases not matched to a gene: 9. The CDR3 is made up of 16 amino acids. CDR3 sequence reads: CASSPFAGGQTDTQYF. The CDR3 DNA is TGCGCCAGCAGCCCCTTCGCGGGAGGGCAAACAGATACGCAGTATTTT.

The gene calls are TRBV6-5 and TRBJ2-2; 9 nucleotides line up with TRBD1. J gave up 4 bases and V 1 base, and 4 bases lay outside the gene matches. The length of the CDR3 is 16 residues. Per germline, CDR1 MNHEY and CDR2 SVGAGI. CDR3 in amino acids: CASSYYRGPSTGELFF. CDR3 nucleotide sequence: TGTGCCAGCAGTTACTACAGGGGGCCAAGCACCGGGGAGCTGTTTTTT.

This sequence joins TRBV4-3 and TRBJ1-2; maybe TRBD1 (6 bases). Per germline, CDR1 LGHNA and CDR2 YSLEER. The V gene lost 3 bases and the J gene lost 2 bases, with 13 bases spanning the gap. CDR3 size: 15 residues. CDR3 DNA sequence: TGCGCCAGCAGCCACAGAGACAGGCTCAACTATGGCTACACCTTC. The encoded protein is CASSHRDRLNYGYTF.

This chain uses TRBV6-1 with TRBJ2-7; D is ambiguous. V lost 4 bases and J lost 3, with 10 bases in between. There are 13 residues in the CDR3. Germline V CDR1 and CDR2: MNHNS, SASEGT. CDR3 in amino acids: CASSALTGYEQYF. In nucleotides, the CDR3 is TGTGCCAGCAGTGCCTTGACTGGCTACGAGCAGTACTTC.

V and J are TRBV18 and TRBJ1-5; no clear D. This CDR3 is 16 amino acids long. Trimming shortened V by 6 bases and J by 0 bases, and 15 bases separated the two germline ends. CDR1 and CDR2 (germline): KGHSH, LQKENI. The CDR3, as DNA: TGTGCCAGCTCCCCTACTCCCACCCTTAGCAATCAGCCCCAGCATTTT. Amino acids: CASSPTPTLSNQPQHF.

This clone was counted once. The chain's CDR3 is CANRDNYGYTF. The DNA of the CDR3 is TGTGCCAACAGGGATAACTATGGCTACACCTTC. V and J are TRBV10-3 and TRBJ1-2, with a possible D match to TRBD1 (6 bases). The germline CDR1 and CDR2 sequences are ENHRY and SYGVKD. This CDR3 spans 11 amino acids. The V gene lost 10 bases and the J gene lost 1 base, with 7 bases spanning the gap.

The gene calls are TRBV29-1 and TRBJ1-1; D perhaps matches TRBD1 (5 bases). V lost 3 bases and J lost 5, with 10 bases in between. This CDR3 region has 12 residues. CDR1 and CDR2 from the germline V gene are SQVTM and ANQGSEA. CDR3 sequence reads: CSVEGGGTEAFF. CDR3 coding DNA: TGCAGCGTTGAGGGGGGGGGAACTGAAGCTTTCTTT.

The rearrangement joins TRBV11-2 to TRBJ2-3; D may be TRBD2 (7 bases). Trimming took 2 bases from V and 6 from J, leaving 24 bases between them. Per the germline V gene, CDR1 is SGHAT and CDR2 is FQNNGV. This CDR3 is built from 18 residues. DNA for the CDR3: TGTGCCAGCAGCTTATTCCGCTTGACTAGGGGGGGATCGGATACGCAGTATTTT. This encodes CASSLFRLTRGGSDTQYF.